This T cell receptor beta chain was recovered during a study of immune heterogeneity within non-small cell lung tumors. The wider study: Histologically, several tumors were squamous cell carcinomas and nine to ten were non-squamous carcinomas. The remaining 1 tumor was not otherwise specified.

Of note for this clonotype: Antigen unknown.

Broader study findings: Both recurring identical dominant CDR3 beta clonotypes and site-unique high-frequency clones were observed across tumor sites within a patient. High-frequency T-cell receptor beta clonotypes were largely distinct between individual patients. A significant, moderate positive correlation (R approximately 0.35) linked local T-cell clonality and tumor mutational burden.

Amplification of the TCR beta CDR3 was achieved through multiplex PCR with 32 V and 13 J primers. In TCRdb, the multiplex PCR reads were re-called with MiXCR into one record per CDR3 protein. Among about 2,800 distinct CDR3 sequences listed, approximately 50% were seen once. Per the germline V gene, CDR1 is LNHDA and CDR2 is SQIVND (reference sequence). V was shortened by 1 base and J by 0 bases, with 7 bases between the two germline ends. CDR3 size: 16 residues. Bulk tumor genomic DNA constituted the template, at 600 ng per sample. Taken during surgery, several biopsies per primary tumor were spaced as far apart as possible within the tumor mass. Enrolled individuals presented with untreated, newly diagnosed non-small cell lung cancer and received curative surgery.

The clonotype was recovered from a woman in her fifties or sixties with non-small cell lung cancer. The material sequenced was lung tumor tissue. The chain couples TRBV19 to TRBJ2-6; D perhaps matches TRBD2 (5 bases). CDR3: CASSIGRGSGANVLTF. DNA for the CDR3: TGTGCCAGTAGTATAGGACGGGGCTCTGGGGCCAACGTCCTGACTTTC.